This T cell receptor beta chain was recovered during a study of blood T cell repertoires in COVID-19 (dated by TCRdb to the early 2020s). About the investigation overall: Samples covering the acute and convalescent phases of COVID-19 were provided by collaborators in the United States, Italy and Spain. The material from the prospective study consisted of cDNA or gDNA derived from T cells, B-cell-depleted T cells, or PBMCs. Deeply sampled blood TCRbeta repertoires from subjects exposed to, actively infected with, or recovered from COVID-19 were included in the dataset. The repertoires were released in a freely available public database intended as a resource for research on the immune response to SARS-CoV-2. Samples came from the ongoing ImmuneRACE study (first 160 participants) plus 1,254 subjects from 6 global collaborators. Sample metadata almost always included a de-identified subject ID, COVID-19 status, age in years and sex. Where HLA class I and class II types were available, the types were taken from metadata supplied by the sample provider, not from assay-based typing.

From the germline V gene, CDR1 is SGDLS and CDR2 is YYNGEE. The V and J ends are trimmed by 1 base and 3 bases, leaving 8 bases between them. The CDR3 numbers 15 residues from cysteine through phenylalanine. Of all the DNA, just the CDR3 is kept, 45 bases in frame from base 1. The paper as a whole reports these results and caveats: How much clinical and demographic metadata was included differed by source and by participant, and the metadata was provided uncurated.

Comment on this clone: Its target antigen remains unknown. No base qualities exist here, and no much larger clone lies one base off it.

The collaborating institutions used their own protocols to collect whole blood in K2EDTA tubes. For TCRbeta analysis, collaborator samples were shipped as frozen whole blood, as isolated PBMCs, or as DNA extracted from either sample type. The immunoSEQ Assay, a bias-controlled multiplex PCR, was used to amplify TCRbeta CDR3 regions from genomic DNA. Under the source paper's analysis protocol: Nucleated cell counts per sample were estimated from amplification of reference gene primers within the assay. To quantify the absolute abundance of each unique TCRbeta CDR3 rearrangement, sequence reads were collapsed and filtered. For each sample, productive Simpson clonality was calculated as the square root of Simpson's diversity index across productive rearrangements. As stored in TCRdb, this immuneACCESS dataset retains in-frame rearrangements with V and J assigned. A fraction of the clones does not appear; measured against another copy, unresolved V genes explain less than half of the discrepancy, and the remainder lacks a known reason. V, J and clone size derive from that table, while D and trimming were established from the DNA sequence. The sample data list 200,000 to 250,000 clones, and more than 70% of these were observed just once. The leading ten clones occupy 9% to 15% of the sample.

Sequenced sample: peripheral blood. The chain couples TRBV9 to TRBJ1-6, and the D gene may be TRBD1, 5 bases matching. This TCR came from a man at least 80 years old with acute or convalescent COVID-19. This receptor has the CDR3 CASSVMGGYNSPLHF. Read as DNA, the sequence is TGTGCCAGCAGCGTAATGGGGGGCTATAATTCACCCCTCCACTTT.